The 3 T cell receptor beta chains in this list originate from one sample, sequenced in a study of cytomegalovirus exposure and HLA in healthy donors. PCR was performed using 60 Vbeta and 13 Jbeta primers. Here immunoSEQ multiplex PCR was the method, and the copy in TCRdb shows in-frame clones only, minus some. In the table there are approximately 160,000 clones, around three quarters of which are singletons. Material for sequencing was PBMCs. The receptors here all came from a woman in her forties or fifties in good health and CMV-seropositive.

Details on this clone: The sample contains more than one DNA sequence encoding this CDR3. The chain joins TRBV5-1 to TRBJ1-2; D is possibly TRBD1 (6 bases). The CDR3 loop spans 13 amino acids. Germline CDR1 SGHRS, CDR2 YFSETQ. V lost 0 bases, J lost 8 bases, and 11 bases lay in between. The CDR3 DNA reads as TGCGCCAGCAGCTTGGGCAACAGGGAAGGCTACACCTTC. Its translation is CASSLGNREGYTF.

V usage is TRBV10-3 and J usage is TRBJ2-1; D might be TRBD1 (5 bases). The CDR3 has 13 amino acids. Per germline, CDR1 ENHRY and CDR2 SYGVKD. V was trimmed by 7 bases and J by 4 bases, leaving 11 bases between them. CDR3 DNA: TGTGCCATCACCAGGGATGTTTACAATGAGCAGTTCTTC. It encodes CAITRDVYNEQFF.

The chain employs TRBV7-2 and TRBJ1-5; 7 positions match TRBD1. Germline CDR1 is SGHTA and CDR2 is FQGNSA. This CDR3 has 14 amino acids. After removal of 3 bases from V and 4 bases from J, the junction contained 3 bases not matched to a gene. CDR3 protein: CASSFDRVNQPQHF. CDR3 sequence (DNA): TGTGCCAGCAGCTTTGACAGGGTGAATCAGCCCCAGCATTTT. Looking up the rest from reference TRBV7-2 and TRBJ1-5 gives the full variable domain: GAGVSQSPSNKVTEKGKDVELRCDPISGHTALYWYRQSLGQGLEFLIYFQGNSAPDKSGLPSDRFSAERTGGSVSTLTIQRTQQEDSAVYLCASSFDRVNQPQHFGDGTRLSIL.